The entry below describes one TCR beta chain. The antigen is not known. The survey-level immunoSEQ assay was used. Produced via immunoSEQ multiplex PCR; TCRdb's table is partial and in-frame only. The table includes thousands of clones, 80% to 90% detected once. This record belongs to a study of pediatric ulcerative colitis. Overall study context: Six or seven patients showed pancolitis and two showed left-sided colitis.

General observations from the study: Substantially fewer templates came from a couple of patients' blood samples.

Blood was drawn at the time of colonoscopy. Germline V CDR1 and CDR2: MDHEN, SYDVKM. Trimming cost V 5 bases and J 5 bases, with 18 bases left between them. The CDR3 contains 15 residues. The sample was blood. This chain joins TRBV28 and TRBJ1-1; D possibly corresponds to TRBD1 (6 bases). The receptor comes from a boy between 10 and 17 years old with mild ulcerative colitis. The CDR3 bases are TGTGCCAGCAGTACCCGGACAGCCGGTGGGACTGAAGCTTTCTTT. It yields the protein CASSTRTAGGTEAFF.